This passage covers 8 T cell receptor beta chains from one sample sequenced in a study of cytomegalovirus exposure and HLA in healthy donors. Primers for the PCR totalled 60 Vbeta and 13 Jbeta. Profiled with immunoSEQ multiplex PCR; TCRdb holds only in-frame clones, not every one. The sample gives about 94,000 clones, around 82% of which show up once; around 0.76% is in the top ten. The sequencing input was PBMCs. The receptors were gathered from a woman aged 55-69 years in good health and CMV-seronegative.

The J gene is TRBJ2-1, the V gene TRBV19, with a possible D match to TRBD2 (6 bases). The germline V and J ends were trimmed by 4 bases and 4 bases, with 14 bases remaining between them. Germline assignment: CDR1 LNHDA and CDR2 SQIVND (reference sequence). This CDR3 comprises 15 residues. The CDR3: CASSKAGQRYNEQFF. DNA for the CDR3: TGTGCCAGTAGTAAGGCGGGGCAGAGGTACAATGAGCAGTTCTTC.

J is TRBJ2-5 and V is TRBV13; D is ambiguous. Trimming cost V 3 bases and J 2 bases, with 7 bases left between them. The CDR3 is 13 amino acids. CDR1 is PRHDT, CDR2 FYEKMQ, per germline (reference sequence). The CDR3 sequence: CASSLELQETQYF. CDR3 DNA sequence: TGTGCCAGCAGCTTGGAACTACAAGAGACCCAGTACTTC.

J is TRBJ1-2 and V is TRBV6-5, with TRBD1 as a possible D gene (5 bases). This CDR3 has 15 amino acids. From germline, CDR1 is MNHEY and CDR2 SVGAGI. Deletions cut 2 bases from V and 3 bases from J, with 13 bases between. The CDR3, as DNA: TGTGCCAGCAGTTACGCCGTCTCGGGGGACTATGGCTACACCTTC. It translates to CASSYAVSGDYGYTF.

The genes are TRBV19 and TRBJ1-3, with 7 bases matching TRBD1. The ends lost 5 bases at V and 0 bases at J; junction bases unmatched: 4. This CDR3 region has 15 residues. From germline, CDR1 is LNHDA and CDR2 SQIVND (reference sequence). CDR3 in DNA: TGTGCCAGTAGTCCCGGACAGGTCTCTGGAAACACCATATATTTT. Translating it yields CASSPGQVSGNTIYF.

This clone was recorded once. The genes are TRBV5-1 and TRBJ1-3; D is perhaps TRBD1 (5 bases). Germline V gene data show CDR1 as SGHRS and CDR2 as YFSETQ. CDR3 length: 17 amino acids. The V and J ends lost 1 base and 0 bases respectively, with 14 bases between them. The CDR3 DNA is TGCGCCAGCAGCTTGTCGGGACTCCAGGGCTCTGGAAACACCATATATTTT. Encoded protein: CASSLSGLQGSGNTIYF.

The CDR3 spells CASGSGEEQYF. CDR3 DNA sequence: TGTGCTAGTGGTTCGGGTGAGGAGCAGTACTTC. The chain carries TRBV12-5 and TRBJ2-7; D gene uncertain. Germline CDR1 is LGHNT and CDR2 is FRNRAP. This CDR3 spans 11 amino acids. Deletions cut 4 bases from V and 7 bases from J, with 8 bases between. The full variable domain, rest sourced from reference TRBV12-5 and TRBJ2-7, is DARVTQTPRHKVTEMGQEVTMRCQPILGHNTVFWYRQTMMQGLELLAYFRNRAPLDDSGMPKDRFSAEMPDATLATLKIQPSEPRDSAVYFCASGSGEEQYFGPGTRLTVT.

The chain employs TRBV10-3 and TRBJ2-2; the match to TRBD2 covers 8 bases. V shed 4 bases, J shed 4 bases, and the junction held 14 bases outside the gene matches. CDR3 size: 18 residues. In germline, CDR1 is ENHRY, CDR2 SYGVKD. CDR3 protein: CAISVPPLGSGTTGELFF. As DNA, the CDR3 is TGTGCCATCAGTGTACCTCCCCTTGGTAGCGGGACCACCGGGGAGCTGTTTTTT.

Here the CDR3 reads CASSPDRSSYEQYF. The CDR3 DNA reads TGTGCCAGCAGCCCTGACAGGAGCTCCTACGAGCAGTACTTC. The rearrangement uses TRBV7-9 and TRBJ2-7; D might be TRBD1 (6 bases). The length of the CDR3 is 14 residues. V lost 5 bases and J lost 0, with 11 bases in between. Germline lookup yields CDR1 SEHNR and CDR2 FQNEAQ (reference sequence). Full variable domain (remainder filled in from reference TRBV7-9 and TRBJ2-7): DTGVSQNPRHKITKRGQNVTFRCDPISEHNRLYWYRQTLGQGPEFLTYFQNEAQLEKSRLLSDRFSAERPKGSFSTLEIQRTEQGDSAMYLCASSPDRSSYEQYFGPGTRLTVT.